This TCR beta chain was observed in a study of T cell responses to AZD1222 COVID-19 vaccine. Study information: Doses given second, at about 4 or about 12 weeks, were pooled.

Findings of the study overall: Regions left unmutated in variants are reportedly the target of nearly half of spike-specific TCRs. Researchers report vaccine-associated CD4 TCRs spanning spike, with dominance at 160-218 and 743-854. Clonal diversity may have been underestimated in mostly white British donors.

The CDR3 is 14 residues long. The ends lost 4 bases at V and 5 bases at J; junction bases unmatched: 3. Germline CDR1 and CDR2: LGHNA and YSLEER. Method: immunoSEQ multiplex PCR; TCRdb's copy keeps in-frame clones and lacks some. The sample lists 140,000 to 150,000 clones, roughly 90% occurring once. Note on this clone: Its target is not known.

The specimen comprised peripheral blood, sampled on day 0 of AZD1222 vaccination. The receptor was derived from an adult in good health. The chain is built from TRBV4-3 and TRBJ1-4, with 8 bases that match TRBD1. The CDR3 nucleotides are TGCGCCAGCAGCCCGGACAGGGCAAATGAAAAACTGTTTTTT. Translated: CASSPDRANEKLFF.